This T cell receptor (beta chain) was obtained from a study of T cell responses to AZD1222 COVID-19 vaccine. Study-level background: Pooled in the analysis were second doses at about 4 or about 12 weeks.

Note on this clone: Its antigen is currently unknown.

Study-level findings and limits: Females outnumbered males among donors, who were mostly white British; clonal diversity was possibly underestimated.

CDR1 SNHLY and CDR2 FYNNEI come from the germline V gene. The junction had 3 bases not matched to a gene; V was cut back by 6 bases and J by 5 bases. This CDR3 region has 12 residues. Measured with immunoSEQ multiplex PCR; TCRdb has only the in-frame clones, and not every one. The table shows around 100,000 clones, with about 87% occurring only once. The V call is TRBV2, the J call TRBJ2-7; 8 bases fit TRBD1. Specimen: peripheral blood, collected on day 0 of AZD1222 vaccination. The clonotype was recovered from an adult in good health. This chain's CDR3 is CASSQTGDEQYF. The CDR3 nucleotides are TGTGCCAGCAGCCAGACAGGGGACGAGCAGTACTTC.